The 23 T cell receptor beta chains below were found in one sample sequenced in a study of T cell clonotyping in hematopoietic cell transplantation. The assay was immunoSEQ multiplex PCR, and TCRdb's table has in-frame clones only and misses some. The table shows tens of thousands of clones, with 94% occurring only once. The sample taken for sequencing was peripheral blood mononuclear cells. The source is a woman aged 50 to 65 in good health. Some clones in this sample may be carry-over from other donors' samples.

CDR3 region: CANGTSGRDTQYF. The CDR3 DNA is TGTGCCAACGGGACTAGCGGGCGGGATACGCAGTATTTT. The rearrangement links TRBV2 to TRBJ2-3; 12 bases map to TRBD2. Trimming cost V 10 bases and J 6 bases; bases outside gene matches: 5. The CDR3 runs to 13 residues. CDR1 is SNHLY and CDR2 is FYNNEI in the germline V gene.

A single count supports this clone. The rearrangement uses TRBV9 and TRBJ1-4; D remains ambiguous. The CDR3 length is 14 residues. Germline assignment: CDR1 SGDLS and CDR2 YYNGEE. Trimming shortened V by 0 bases and J by 4 bases, and 7 bases separated the two germline ends. The CDR3 protein is CASSVGGINEKLFF. CDR3 DNA: TGTGCCAGCAGCGTAGGGGGAATTAATGAAAAACTGTTTTTT.

This chain joins TRBV4-1 and TRBJ1-5; 7 positions agree with TRBD1. Germline CDR1 and CDR2: MGHRA and YSYEKL. This CDR3 spans 16 amino acids. Trimming took 3 bases from V and 0 from J; bases not matched to a gene: 5. The CDR3 sequence: CASSQETGYSNQPQHF. CDR3 DNA sequence: TGCGCCAGCAGCCAGGAGACAGGGTATAGCAATCAGCCCCAGCATTTT.

The V and J genes are TRBV4-3 and TRBJ1-1; 7 bases agree with TRBD1. Looked up from germline, CDR1 is LGHNA and CDR2 is YSLEER. The J segment lost 4 bases and the V segment lost 3 bases, leaving 8 bases of the junction unmatched. This CDR3 is built from 15 residues. The chain's CDR3 is CASSHGDRDGTEAFF. CDR3 DNA sequence: TGCGCCAGCAGCCATGGCGACAGGGACGGCACTGAAGCTTTCTTT.

This chain connects TRBV18 to TRBJ2-3; D is unresolved. The germline V and J ends were trimmed by 2 bases and 2 bases, with 8 bases remaining between them. The CDR3 length is 14 residues. The V gene's germline CDR1 is KGHSH and CDR2 LQKENI. The CDR3: CASSPGVFTDTQYF. The CDR3 region has the DNA TGTGCCAGCTCACCAGGTGTTTTCACAGATACGCAGTATTTT.

The gene calls are TRBV5-1 and TRBJ1-5; maybe TRBD1 (6 bases). V lost 5 bases and J 3 bases, leaving 18 bases between the germline ends. Germline assignment: CDR1 SGHRS and CDR2 YFSETQ. The CDR3 spans 16 residues. CDR3 residues: CASSPDSGGLNQPQHF. As DNA, the CDR3 is TGCGCCAGCAGTCCGGACAGCGGGGGACTCAATCAGCCCCAGCATTTT.

The CDR3 coding sequence is TGTGCCAGCAGCTTACTGCGTGTTGCAACTAATGAAAAACTGTTTTTT. Its protein product is CASSLLRVATNEKLFF. This chain links TRBV7-2 with TRBJ1-4, with unresolved D. The CDR3 has 16 amino acids. V was trimmed by 2 bases and J by 0 bases, leaving 10 bases between them. Looked up from germline, CDR1 is SGHTA and CDR2 is FQGNSA.

The chain is built from TRBV7-2 and TRBJ1-5; TRBD1 matches 8 bases. Unmatched junction bases numbered 8, after V lost 8 bases and J lost 2 bases. CDR1 SGHTA and CDR2 FQGNSA come from the germline V gene. This CDR3 is built from 15 residues. The CDR3 here is CASGRQGNGNQPQHF. In DNA, the CDR3 is TGTGCCAGCGGCAGACAGGGGAATGGCAATCAGCCCCAGCATTTT.

The rearrangement joins TRBV7-2 to TRBJ2-2; tentatively, D is TRBD2 (6 bases). The CDR3 sequence is 16 residues long. Trimming left V 0 bases short and J 3 bases short, with 11 bases between. The V gene's germline CDR1 is SGHTA and CDR2 FQGNSA. CDR3 residues: CASSLAGGADTGELFF. For the CDR3, the DNA is TGTGCCAGCAGCTTAGCGGGCGGGGCCGACACCGGGGAGCTGTTTTTT.

The J gene is TRBJ2-6, the V gene TRBV27; either TRBD1 or TRBD2 may fit D (6 bases each). Trimming shortened V by 2 bases and J by 4 bases, and 9 bases separated the two germline ends. The CDR3 contains 15 residues. CDR1 is MNHEY and CDR2 is SMNVEV in the germline V gene (reference sequence). The CDR3, as DNA: TGTGCCAGCAGTTTAAGGGGGGCCGGGGCCAACGTCCTGACTTTC. It encodes CASSLRGAGANVLTF.

The rearrangement links TRBV7-2 to TRBJ2-2, with TRBD1 as a possible D gene (5 bases). V was shortened by 1 base and J by 7 bases, with 10 bases between the two germline ends. CDR1 is SGHTA, CDR2 FQGNSA, per germline. The CDR3 runs to 14 residues. The CDR3 loop reads CASSLDRTGGELFF. For the CDR3, the DNA is TGTGCCAGCAGCTTAGATCGCACAGGCGGGGAGCTGTTTTTT.

The chain employs TRBV7-9 and TRBJ2-2; 10 nucleotides match TRBD2. The CDR3 contains 13 residues. The germline V gene encodes CDR1 SEHNR and CDR2 FQNEAQ (reference sequence). Trimming removed 10 bases from V and 8 bases from J; junction bases left unmatched: 7. CDR3 protein: CATTPSGGGELFF. DNA for the CDR3: TGTGCCACCACGCCTAGCGGGGGTGGGGAGCTGTTTTTT.

This clone was counted between two and nine times. The CDR3 region has the DNA TGTGCCAGCAGCGTCTTGGGGGCCGGCTACACCTTC. It encodes CASSVLGAGYTF. The chain couples TRBV7-2 to TRBJ1-2, with D possibly matching TRBD1 (6 bases). Germline-derived CDR1 and CDR2 are SGHTA and FQGNSA. This CDR3 comprises 12 residues. V dropped 5 bases and J dropped 8 bases, with 12 bases sitting between them.

The chain has TRBV11-1 and TRBJ1-2; 10 bases match TRBD1. In germline, CDR1 is SGHAT, CDR2 FQDESV (reference sequence). The CDR3 totals 14 residues. Trimming removed 3 bases from V and 7 bases from J; junction bases left unmatched: 5. The CDR3 DNA reads as TGTGCCAGCAGCTTGGGGACAGGGGATCCTGGCTACACCTTC. Translation: CASSLGTGDPGYTF.

The DNA of the CDR3 is TGTGCCATCACGCAGGGATCTGGCTACACCTTC. It translates to CAITQGSGYTF. The chain has TRBV10-3 and TRBJ1-2; weak D call: TRBD1 (5 bases). V gave up 7 bases and J gave up 7 bases, with 10 bases separating them. Germline CDR1 and CDR2: ENHRY and SYGVKD. There are 11 residues in the CDR3.

The V and J genes are TRBV5-1 and TRBJ2-7; D is uncertain. CDR1 and CDR2 from the germline V gene are SGHRS and YFSETQ. This CDR3 contains 14 residues. The V and J ends lost 1 base and 0 bases respectively, with 8 bases between them. CDR3 bases: TGCGCCAGCAGCTTGACAACCAGCTCCTACGAGCAGTACTTC. Protein: CASSLTTSSYEQYF.

The rearrangement links TRBV5-3 to TRBJ1-1; possible D gene TRBD1, 5 bases. TRBV5-3 is labeled an ORF, and its function is uncertain. With 1 base removed from V and 11 bases from J, the gap between germline ends came to 15 bases. This CDR3 has 13 residues. This CDR3 is CARSLTRGVWAFF. CDR3 bases: TGTGCCAGAAGCTTGACTCGGGGGGTCTGGGCTTTCTTT.

V usage is TRBV9 and J usage is TRBJ2-3; 7 positions match TRBD2. The V gene end was trimmed by 3 bases and the J gene end by 1 base; junction bases not matched to a gene: 8. The CDR3 totals 16 residues. CDR1 and CDR2 (germline): SGDLS, YYNGEE. This CDR3 is CASSAARLAGTDTQYF. In nucleotides, the CDR3 is TGTGCCAGCAGCGCAGCCCGACTAGCAGGCACAGATACGCAGTATTTT.

The chain uses TRBV10-3 and TRBJ2-1; D perhaps matches TRBD2 (6 bases). This CDR3 is 15 amino acids long. Trimming removed 6 bases from V and 3 bases from J, with 15 bases in between. CDR1 is ENHRY, CDR2 SYGVKD, per germline. Here the CDR3 reads CAIRPSWGVYNEQFF. The CDR3 DNA follows: TGTGCCATCAGGCCATCTTGGGGGGTCTACAATGAGCAGTTCTTC.

This chain connects TRBV4-1 to TRBJ2-5; D perhaps matches TRBD2 (5 bases). The CDR3 consists of 17 residues. Germline CDR1 MGHRA, CDR2 YSYEKL. With 4 bases removed from V and 5 bases from J, the gap between germline ends came to 23 bases. CDR3 residues: CASSPSLRVYISETQYF. CDR3 nucleotides: TGCGCCAGCAGCCCCAGTCTGAGGGTTTATATTTCGGAGACCCAGTACTTC.

V gene TRBV27 combines with J gene TRBJ1-5; D is unresolved. Trimming took 1 base from V and 8 from J, leaving 12 bases between them. Germline V gene lookup returns CDR1 MNHEY and CDR2 SMNVEV (reference sequence). The CDR3 length is 14 residues. CDR3 nucleotide sequence: TGTGCCAGCAGTTTATTTCACCGCGCGGAGCCCCAGCATTTT. This codes for CASSLFHRAEPQHF.

The V call is TRBV2, the J call TRBJ1-5, with D perhaps TRBD1 (6 bases). Germline V CDR1 and CDR2: SNHLY, FYNNEI. V dropped 6 bases and J dropped 3 bases, with 9 bases sitting between them. The CDR3 runs to 13 residues. The CDR3 nucleotides are TGTGCCAGCAGGTGGGGGGCCAATCAGCCCCAGCATTTT. The encoded protein is CASRWGANQPQHF.

This clone was counted a single time. The gene calls are TRBV20-1 and TRBJ1-2; D gene ambiguous. This CDR3 is 11 amino acids long. V lost 7 bases and J lost 3, with 9 bases in between. CDR1 is DFQATT, CDR2 SNEGSKA, per germline (reference sequence). As DNA, the CDR3 is TGCAGTGTGTTGGAGGACTATGGCTACACCTTC. It encodes CSVLEDYGYTF.